The subject of this entry is one T cell receptor beta chain. These data originate in a study of cytomegalovirus exposure and HLA in healthy donors. Researchers ran the PCR with 60 Vbeta and 13 Jbeta primers. Using immunoSEQ multiplex PCR, the repertoire was profiled, and TCRdb retains in-frame clones only, with some absent. Here the sample spans fewer than 250,000 clones, around 73% being singletons. CDR3 length: 17 residues. The ends lost 0 bases at V and 3 bases at J; junction bases unmatched: 7. Germline V lookup: CDR1 SGHAT, CDR2 FQNNGV. Material for sequencing was PBMCs. The TCR originated in a woman in her 30s in good health and CMV-seropositive. V is TRBV11-2 and J is TRBJ1-5, with 8 bases identical to TRBD1. For the CDR3, the DNA is TGTGCCAGCAGCTTAGATGGGGTGGGACAGGTCAATCAGCCCCAGCATTTT. It encodes CASSLDGVGQVNQPQHF.